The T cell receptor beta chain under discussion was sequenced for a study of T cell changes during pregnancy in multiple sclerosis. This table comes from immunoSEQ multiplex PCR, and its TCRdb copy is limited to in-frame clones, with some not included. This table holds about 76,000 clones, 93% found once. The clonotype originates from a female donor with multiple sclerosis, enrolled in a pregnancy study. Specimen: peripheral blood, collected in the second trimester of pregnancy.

CDR3 protein: CASSAHRGLVNTEAFF. The CDR3 DNA reads TGTGCCAGCAGTGCCCACAGGGGGTTGGTGAACACTGAAGCTTTCTTT. The chain recombines TRBV6-1 with TRBJ1-1; 8 bases match TRBD1. Trimming removed 4 bases from V and 0 bases from J; junction bases left unmatched: 7. This CDR3 is 16 amino acids long. Germline CDR1 is MNHNS and CDR2 is SASEGT.